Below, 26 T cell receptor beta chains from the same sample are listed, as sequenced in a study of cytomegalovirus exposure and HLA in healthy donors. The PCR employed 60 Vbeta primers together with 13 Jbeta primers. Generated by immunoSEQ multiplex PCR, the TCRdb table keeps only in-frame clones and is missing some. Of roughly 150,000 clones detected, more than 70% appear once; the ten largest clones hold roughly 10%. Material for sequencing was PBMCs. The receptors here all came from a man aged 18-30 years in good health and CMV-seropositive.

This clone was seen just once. CDR3 coding DNA: TGTGCCAGTAGTATAGCATTGGGACAGGGCGCTGAAGCTTTCTTT. Residues: CASSIALGQGAEAFF. The chain combines TRBV19 with TRBJ1-1, with 9 positions matching TRBD1. CDR1 and CDR2 (germline): LNHDA, SQIVND (reference sequence). This CDR3 spans 15 amino acids. The V gene end was trimmed by 1 base and the J gene end by 6 bases; junction bases not matched to a gene: 6.

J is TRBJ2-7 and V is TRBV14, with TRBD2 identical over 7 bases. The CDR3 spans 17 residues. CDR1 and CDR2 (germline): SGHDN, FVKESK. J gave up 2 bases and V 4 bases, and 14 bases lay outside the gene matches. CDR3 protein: CASSLEAGRLATYEQYF. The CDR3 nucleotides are TGTGCCAGCAGCCTTGAGGCCGGGAGACTAGCTACCTACGAGCAGTACTTC.

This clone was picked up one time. Here the CDR3 DNA reads TGTGCCAGCAGTTCGGGACAGCTTCGAGGCTACACCTTC. This encodes CASSSGQLRGYTF. The chain has TRBV28 and TRBJ1-2; the match to TRBD1 covers 7 bases. With 4 bases clipped from V and 8 bases from J, the junction kept 7 bases outside the gene matches. Germline V gene sequence: CDR1 MDHEN, CDR2 SYDVKM. CDR3 size: 13 residues.

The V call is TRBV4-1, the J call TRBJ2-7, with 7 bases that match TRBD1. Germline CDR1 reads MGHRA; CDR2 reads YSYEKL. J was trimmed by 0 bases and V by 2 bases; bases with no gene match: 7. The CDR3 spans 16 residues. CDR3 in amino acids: CASSQSGTASSYEQYF. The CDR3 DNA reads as TGCGCCAGCAGCCAATCCGGGACAGCTAGCTCCTACGAGCAGTACTTC.

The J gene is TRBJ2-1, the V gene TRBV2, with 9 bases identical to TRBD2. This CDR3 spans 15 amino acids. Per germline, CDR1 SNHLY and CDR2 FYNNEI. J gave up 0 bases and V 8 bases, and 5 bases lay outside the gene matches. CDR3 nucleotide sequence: TGTGCCAGCGGTAGCGGGAGACGCTCCTACAATGAGCAGTTCTTC. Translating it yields CASGSGRRSYNEQFF.

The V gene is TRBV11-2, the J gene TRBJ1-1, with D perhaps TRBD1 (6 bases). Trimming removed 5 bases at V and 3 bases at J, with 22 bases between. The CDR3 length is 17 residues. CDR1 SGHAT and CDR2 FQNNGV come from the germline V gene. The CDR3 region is CASSPGGGRGGHTEAFF. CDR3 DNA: TGTGCCAGCAGCCCTGGCGGGGGCAGGGGAGGTCACACTGAAGCTTTCTTT.

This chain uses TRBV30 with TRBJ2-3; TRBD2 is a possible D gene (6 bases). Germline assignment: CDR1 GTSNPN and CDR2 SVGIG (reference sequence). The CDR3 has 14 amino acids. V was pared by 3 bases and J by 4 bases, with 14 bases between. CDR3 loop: CAWSAGWGADTQYF. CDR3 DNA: TGTGCCTGGAGCGCGGGATGGGGGGCAGATACGCAGTATTTT.

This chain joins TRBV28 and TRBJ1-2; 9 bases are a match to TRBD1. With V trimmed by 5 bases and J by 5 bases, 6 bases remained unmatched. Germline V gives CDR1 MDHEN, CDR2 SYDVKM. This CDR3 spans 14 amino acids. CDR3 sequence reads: CASSQGQGGYGYTF. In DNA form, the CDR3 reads TGTGCCAGCAGTCAGGGACAGGGTGGGTATGGCTACACCTTC.

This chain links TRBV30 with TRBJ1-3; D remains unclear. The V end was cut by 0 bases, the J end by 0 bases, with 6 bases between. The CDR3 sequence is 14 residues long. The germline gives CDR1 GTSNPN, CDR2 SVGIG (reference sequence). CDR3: CAWSVLNSGNTIYF. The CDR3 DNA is TGTGCCTGGAGTGTCCTTAACTCTGGAAACACCATATATTTT.

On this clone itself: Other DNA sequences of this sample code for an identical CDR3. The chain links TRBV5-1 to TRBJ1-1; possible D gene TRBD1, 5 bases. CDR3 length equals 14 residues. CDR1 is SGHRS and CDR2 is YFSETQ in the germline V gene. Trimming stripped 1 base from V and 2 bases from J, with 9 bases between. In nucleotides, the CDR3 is TGCGCCAGCAGCTTGACAGGAGTTAACACTGAAGCTTTCTTT. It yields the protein CASSLTGVNTEAFF.

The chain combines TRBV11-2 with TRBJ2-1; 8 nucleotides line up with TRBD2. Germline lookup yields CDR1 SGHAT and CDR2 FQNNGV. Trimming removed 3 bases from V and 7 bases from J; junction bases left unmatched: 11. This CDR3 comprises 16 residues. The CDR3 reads CASSFSDGRAGNEQFF. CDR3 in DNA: TGTGCCAGCAGCTTCAGCGACGGGAGGGCGGGGAATGAGCAGTTCTTC.

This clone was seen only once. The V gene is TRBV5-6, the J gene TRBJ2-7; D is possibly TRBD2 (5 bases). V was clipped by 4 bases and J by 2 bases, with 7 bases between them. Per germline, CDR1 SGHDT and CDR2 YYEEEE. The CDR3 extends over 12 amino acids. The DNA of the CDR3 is TGTGCCAGCAGCACGGGGACCTACGAGCAGTACTTC. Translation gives CASSTGTYEQYF.

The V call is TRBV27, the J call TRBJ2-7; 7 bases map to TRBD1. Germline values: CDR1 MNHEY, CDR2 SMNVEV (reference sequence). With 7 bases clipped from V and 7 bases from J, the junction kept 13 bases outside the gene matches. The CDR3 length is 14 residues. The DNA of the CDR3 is TGTGCCAGCAAATTGGGTAGGGGGCGGCGAGAGCAGTACTTC. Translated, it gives CASKLGRGRREQYF.

In DNA form, the CDR3 reads TGTGCCAGTAGTCAAACACTACTACGCTCCTACAATGAGCAGTTCTTC. Protein: CASSQTLLRSYNEQFF. The genes are TRBV19 and TRBJ2-1; D is unclear. The V end lost 5 bases, the J end lost 0 bases, and 14 bases lay between the germline ends. The CDR3 contains 16 residues. CDR1 LNHDA and CDR2 SQIVND come from the germline V gene (reference sequence).

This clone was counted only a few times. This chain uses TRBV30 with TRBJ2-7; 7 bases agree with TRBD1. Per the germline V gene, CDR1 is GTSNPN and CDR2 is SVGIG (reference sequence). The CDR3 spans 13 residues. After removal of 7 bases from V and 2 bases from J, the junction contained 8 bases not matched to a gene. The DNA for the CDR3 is TGTGCCTCATTTAGACAGGGTGCCTACGAGCAGTACTTC. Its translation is CASFRQGAYEQYF.

This CDR3 is CASRLPGLAGAMYF. CDR3 nucleotides: TGTGCCAGTAGACTCCCGGGACTAGCGGGAGCTATGTACTTC. This chain joins TRBV19 and TRBJ2-7; TRBD2 agrees at 14 bases. This CDR3 is built from 14 residues. The germline V gene has CDR1 LNHDA and CDR2 SQIVND (reference sequence). V shed 6 bases and J 12 bases; nucleotides not matched to a gene: 10.

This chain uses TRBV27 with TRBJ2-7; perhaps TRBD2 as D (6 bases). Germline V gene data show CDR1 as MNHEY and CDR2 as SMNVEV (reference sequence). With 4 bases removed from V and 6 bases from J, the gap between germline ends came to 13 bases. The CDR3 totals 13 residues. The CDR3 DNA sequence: TGTGCCAGCAGTTCCCCAGGAGGGCGCGAGCAGTACTTC. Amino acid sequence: CASSSPGGREQYF.

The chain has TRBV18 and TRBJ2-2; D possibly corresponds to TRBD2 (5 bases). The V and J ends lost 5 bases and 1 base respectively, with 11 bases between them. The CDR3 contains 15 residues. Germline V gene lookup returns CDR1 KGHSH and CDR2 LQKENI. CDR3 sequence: CASSRRRGNTGELFF. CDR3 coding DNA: TGTGCCAGCTCAAGGAGACGGGGGAACACCGGGGAGCTGTTTTTT. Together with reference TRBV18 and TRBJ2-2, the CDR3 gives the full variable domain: NAGVMQNPRHLVRRRGQEARLRCSPMKGHSHVYWYRQLPEEGLKFMVYLQKENIIDESGMPKERFSAEFPKEGPSILRIQQVVRGDSAAYFCASSRRRGNTGELFFGEGSRLTVL.

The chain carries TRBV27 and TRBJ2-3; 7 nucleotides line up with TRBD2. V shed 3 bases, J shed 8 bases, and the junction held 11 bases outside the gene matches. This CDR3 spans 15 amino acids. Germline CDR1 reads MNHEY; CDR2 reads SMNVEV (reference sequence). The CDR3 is CASSFLSGMGGTQYF. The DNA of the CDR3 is TGTGCCAGCAGTTTTCTAAGCGGGATGGGGGGTACGCAGTATTTT.

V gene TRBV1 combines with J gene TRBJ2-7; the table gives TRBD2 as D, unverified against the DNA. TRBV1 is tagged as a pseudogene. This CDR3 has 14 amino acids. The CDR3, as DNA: TGCACCAGCAGCCCCACTGAGATGGTCTACGAGCAGTACTTC. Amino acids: CTSSPTEMVYEQYF.

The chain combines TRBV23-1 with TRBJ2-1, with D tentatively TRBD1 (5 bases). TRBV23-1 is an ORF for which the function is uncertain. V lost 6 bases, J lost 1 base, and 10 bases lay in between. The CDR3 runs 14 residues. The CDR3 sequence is CASRSPGSYNEQFF. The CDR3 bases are TGCGCCAGCAGAAGCCCAGGGTCCTACAATGAGCAGTTCTTC.

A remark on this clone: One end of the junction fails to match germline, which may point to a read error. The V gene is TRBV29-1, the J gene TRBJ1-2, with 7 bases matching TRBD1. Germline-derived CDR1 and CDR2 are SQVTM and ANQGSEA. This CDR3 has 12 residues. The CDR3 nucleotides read TGCAGCGCCCGACAGGGAGACTATGGCTACCCCTTC. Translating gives CSARQGDYGYPF.

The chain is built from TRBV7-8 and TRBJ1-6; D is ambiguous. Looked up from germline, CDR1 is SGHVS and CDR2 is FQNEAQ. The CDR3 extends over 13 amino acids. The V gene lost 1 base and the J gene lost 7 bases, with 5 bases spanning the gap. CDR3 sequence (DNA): TGTGCCAGCAGCTTAGGCCAGAATTCACCCCTCCACTTT. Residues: CASSLGQNSPLHF. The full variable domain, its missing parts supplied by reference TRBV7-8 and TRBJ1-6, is GAGVSQSPRYKVAKRGQDVALRCDPISGHVSLFWYQQALGQGPEFLTYFQNEAQLDKSGLPSDRFFAERPEGSVSTLKIQRTQQEDSAVYLCASSLGQNSPLHFGNGTRLTVT.

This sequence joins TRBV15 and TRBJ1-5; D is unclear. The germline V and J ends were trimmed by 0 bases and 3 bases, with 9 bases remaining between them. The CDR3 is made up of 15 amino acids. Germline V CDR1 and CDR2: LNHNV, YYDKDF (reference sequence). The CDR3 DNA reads TGTGCCACCAGCAGAGATCGAGACACCAATCAGCCCCAGCATTTT. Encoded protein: CATSRDRDTNQPQHF. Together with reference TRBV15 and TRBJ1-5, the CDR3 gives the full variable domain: DAMVIQNPRYQVTQFGKPVTLSCSQTLNHNVMYWYQQKSSQAPKLLFHYYDKDFNNEADTPDNFQSRRPNTSFCFLDIRSPGLGDTAMYLCATSRDRDTNQPQHFGDGTRLSIL.

In DNA form, the CDR3 reads TGTGCCAGCTCACTTCGGGAGACTAGCACAGATACGCAGTATTTT. This gives the protein CASSLRETSTDTQYF. The chain employs TRBV18 and TRBJ2-3; tentative D call: TRBD2 (6 bases). The CDR3 spans 15 residues. Trimming shortened V by 4 bases and J by 0 bases, and 11 bases separated the two germline ends. Per the germline V gene, CDR1 is KGHSH and CDR2 is LQKENI.

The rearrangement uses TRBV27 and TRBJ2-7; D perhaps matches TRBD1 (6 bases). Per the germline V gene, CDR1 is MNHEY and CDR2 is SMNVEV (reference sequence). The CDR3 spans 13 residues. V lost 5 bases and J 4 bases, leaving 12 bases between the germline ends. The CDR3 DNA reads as TGTGCCAGCAGTAGGGCAGGGACATACGAGCAGTACTTC. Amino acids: CASSRAGTYEQYF.